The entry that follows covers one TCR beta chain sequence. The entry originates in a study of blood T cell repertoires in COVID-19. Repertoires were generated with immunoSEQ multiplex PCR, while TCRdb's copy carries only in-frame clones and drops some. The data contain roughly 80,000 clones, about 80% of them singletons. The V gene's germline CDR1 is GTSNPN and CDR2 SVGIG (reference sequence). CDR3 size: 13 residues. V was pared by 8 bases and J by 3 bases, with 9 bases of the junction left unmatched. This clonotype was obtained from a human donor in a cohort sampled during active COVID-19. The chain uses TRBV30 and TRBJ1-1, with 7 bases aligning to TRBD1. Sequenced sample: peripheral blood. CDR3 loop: CAGSDRVDTEAFF. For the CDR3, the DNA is TGTGCCGGATCAGACAGGGTGGACACTGAAGCTTTCTTT.